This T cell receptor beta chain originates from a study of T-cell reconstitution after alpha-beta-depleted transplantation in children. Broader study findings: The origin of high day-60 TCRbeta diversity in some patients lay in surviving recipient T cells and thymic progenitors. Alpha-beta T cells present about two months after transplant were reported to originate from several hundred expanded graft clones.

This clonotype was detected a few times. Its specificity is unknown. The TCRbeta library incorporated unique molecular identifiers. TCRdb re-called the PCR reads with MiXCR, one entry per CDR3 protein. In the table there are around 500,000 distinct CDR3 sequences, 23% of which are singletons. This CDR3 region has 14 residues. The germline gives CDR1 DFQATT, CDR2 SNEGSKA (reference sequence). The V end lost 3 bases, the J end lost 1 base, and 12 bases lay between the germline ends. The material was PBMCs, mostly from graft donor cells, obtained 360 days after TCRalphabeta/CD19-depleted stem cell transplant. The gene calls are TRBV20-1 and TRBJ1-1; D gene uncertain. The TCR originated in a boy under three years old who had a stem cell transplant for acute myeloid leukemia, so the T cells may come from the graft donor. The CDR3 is CSARRPLRNTEAFF. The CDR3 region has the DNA TGCAGTGCTAGGCGCCCCCTACGGAACACTGAAGCTTTCTTT.